One and the same sample provided the 22 T cell receptor beta chains below, sequenced in a study of T cell responses to AZD1222 COVID-19 vaccine. The method was immunoSEQ multiplex PCR; TCRdb's version includes in-frame clones alone and lacks a portion of them. The table records around 150,000 clones, 92% of them present only once. The sample in question was peripheral blood, obtained 28 days after the second AZD1222 dose. The receptors here all came from an adult who received the AZD1222 COVID-19 vaccine.

The chain combines TRBV5-1 with TRBJ2-7; 9 bases are shared with TRBD1. The CDR3 runs to 14 residues. V was clipped by 3 bases and J by 6 bases; unmatched bases: 7. Germline loops: CDR1 SGHRS, CDR2 YFSETQ. This chain's CDR3 is CASSSQGAVAEQYF. The DNA of the CDR3 is TGCGCCAGCAGCTCACAGGGGGCGGTAGCCGAGCAGTACTTC.

The J gene is TRBJ1-5, the V gene TRBV5-1; no definite D call. The V and J ends lost 0 bases and 4 bases respectively, with 14 bases between them. Germline CDR1 and CDR2: SGHRS and YFSETQ. This CDR3 comprises 16 residues. The CDR3 reads CASSLEGRLGNQPQHF. CDR3 DNA: TGCGCCAGCAGCTTGGAGGGCAGGCTGGGGAATCAGCCCCAGCATTTT.

This chain connects TRBV9 to TRBJ1-1; possible D gene TRBD1, 6 bases. CDR3 length: 15 residues. Trimming stripped 0 bases from V and 4 bases from J, with 13 bases between. CDR1 SGDLS and CDR2 YYNGEE come from the germline V gene. CDR3 in amino acids: CASSVGGQIPTEAFF. CDR3 coding DNA: TGTGCCAGCAGCGTAGGTGGACAGATACCCACTGAAGCTTTCTTT.

The gene calls are TRBV9 and TRBJ2-2; 12 bases agree with TRBD2. Trimming took 3 bases from V and 6 from J; bases not matched to a gene: 9. The CDR3 extends over 17 amino acids. Germline V gene lookup returns CDR1 SGDLS and CDR2 YYNGEE. The CDR3 region is CASSGTTSGRSAGELFF. CDR3 DNA sequence: TGTGCCAGCAGCGGCACGACTAGCGGGAGATCCGCCGGGGAGCTGTTTTTT.

The chain employs TRBV19 and TRBJ1-3; a possible D gene is TRBD1 (6 bases). V dropped 8 bases and J dropped 2 bases, with 16 bases sitting between them. The CDR3 contains 15 residues. Germline CDR1 LNHDA, CDR2 SQIVND (reference sequence). The CDR3 loop reads CASGFRGEAGNTIYF. The CDR3 DNA reads TGTGCCAGTGGGTTCAGGGGAGAAGCTGGAAACACCATATATTTT.

The V gene is TRBV27, the J gene TRBJ2-7; the D is unclear. The V gene lost 5 bases and the J gene lost 0 bases, with 11 bases spanning the gap. The CDR3 is 14 amino acids. Germline V gene lookup returns CDR1 MNHEY and CDR2 SMNVEV (reference sequence). The CDR3 protein is CASSPDGLSYEQYF. The CDR3 bases are TGTGCCAGCAGTCCTGATGGCCTCTCCTACGAGCAGTACTTC.

A note on this clone: Other nucleotide sequences in the sample specify the same CDR3. The chain has TRBV5-4 and TRBJ1-2, with D unresolved. The CDR3 has 13 residues. V shed 0 bases and J shed 4 bases, with 7 bases lying between them. Germline V gives CDR1 SGHNT, CDR2 YYREEE (reference sequence). CDR3 sequence (DNA): TGTGCCAGCAGCTTGGCCGGCAGCTATGGCTACACCTTC. Its protein product is CASSLAGSYGYTF.

CDR3 sequence (DNA): TGTGCCCGTAGGGACGGAGCTGCAGGGGGCTACACCTTC. Translated, it gives CARRDGAAGGYTF. The chain joins TRBV2 to TRBJ1-2, with a possible D match to TRBD1 (5 bases). CDR1 and CDR2 from the germline V gene are SNHLY and FYNNEI. Trimming removed 11 bases from V and 8 bases from J, with 21 bases in between. The CDR3 extends over 13 amino acids.

This rearrangement joins TRBV10-3 to TRBJ1-2, with 9 bases lining up with TRBD1. Germline CDR1 and CDR2: ENHRY and SYGVKD. With 5 bases clipped from V and 2 bases from J, the junction kept 6 bases outside the gene matches. This CDR3 region has 15 residues. The CDR3 sequence is CAISIPGQGNYGYTF. The CDR3 coding sequence is TGTGCCATCAGTATCCCGGGACAGGGAAACTATGGCTACACCTTC.

The rearrangement joins TRBV7-9 to TRBJ1-1; D remains unclear. This CDR3 is 13 amino acids long. Per germline, CDR1 SEHNR and CDR2 FQNEAQ (reference sequence). The V end lost 2 bases, the J end lost 1 base, and 5 bases lay between the germline ends. In nucleotides, the CDR3 is TGTGCCAGCAGCTTAATGGGGAACACTGAAGCTTTCTTT. Encoded protein: CASSLMGNTEAFF. Full variable domain (rest looked up from reference TRBV7-9 and TRBJ1-1): DTGVSQNPRHKITKRGQNVTFRCDPISEHNRLYWYRQTLGQGPEFLTYFQNEAQLEKSRLLSDRFSAERPKGSFSTLEIQRTEQGDSAMYLCASSLMGNTEAFFGQGTRLTVV.

The chain couples TRBV4-1 to TRBJ1-2; 7 bases map to TRBD1. The ends lost 0 bases at V and 2 bases at J; junction bases unmatched: 15. Germline V gives CDR1 MGHRA, CDR2 YSYEKL. The CDR3 contains 19 residues. The CDR3 DNA reads as TGCGCCAGCAGCCAAGACCCAAACAGGGGACAGTACCAGAACTATGGCTACACCTTC. Translation gives CASSQDPNRGQYQNYGYTF.

This chain links TRBV11-3 with TRBJ2-3, with D possibly TRBD2 on 5 matching bases. CDR1 and CDR2 (germline): SGHNT, YENEEA. The ends were cut back, 3 bases at V and 4 bases at J, with 11 bases in the middle. The CDR3 contains 14 residues. CDR3 DNA sequence: TGTGCCAGCAGCTTGATCGGGGTTCCAGATACGCAGTATTTT. This sequence encodes CASSLIGVPDTQYF.

The rearrangement uses TRBV19 and TRBJ2-7, with TRBD1 identical over 7 bases. CDR1 is LNHDA and CDR2 is SQIVND in the germline V gene (reference sequence). The CDR3 is 13 residues long. Germline trimming cut 5 bases from V and 4 bases from J; bases unmatched to any gene: 5. Here the CDR3 reads CASSVGQIYEQYF. The CDR3 DNA follows: TGTGCCAGTAGTGTGGGACAGATTTACGAGCAGTACTTC.

This sequence joins TRBV5-1 and TRBJ2-1; TRBD1 matches at 10 bases. Germline CDR1 and CDR2: SGHRS and YFSETQ. Losses at the gene ends were 2 bases for V and 1 base for J; bases not matched to a gene: 3. CDR3 length equals 16 residues. The CDR3 loop is CASSLPGQGSYNEQFF. The CDR3 DNA follows: TGCGCCAGCAGCTTACCGGGACAGGGGTCCTACAATGAGCAGTTCTTC.

This rearrangement joins TRBV28 to TRBJ1-5, with D possibly matching TRBD1 (6 bases). CDR3 length equals 18 residues. CDR1 and CDR2 (germline): MDHEN, SYDVKM. V dropped 6 bases and J dropped 2 bases, with 23 bases sitting between them. The CDR3 DNA is TGTGCCAGCAGCTCCCGGCAGGGGCCATACGTGGGCAATCAGCCCCAGCATTTT. Translated, it gives CASSSRQGPYVGNQPQHF.

The chain combines TRBV9 with TRBJ1-1, with 9 nucleotides matching TRBD1. V lost 4 bases and J lost 0; bases outside the gene matches: 7. This CDR3 spans 16 amino acids. Germline CDR1 is SGDLS and CDR2 is YYNGEE. As DNA, the CDR3 is TGTGCCAGCAGCCCCGGGACAGGGCCCTTGAACACTGAAGCTTTCTTT. This translates into CASSPGTGPLNTEAFF.

The chain has TRBV6-1 and TRBJ1-5, with no clear D. Germline V CDR1 and CDR2: MNHNS, SASEGT. This CDR3 has 11 residues. V gave up 3 bases and J gave up 6 bases, with 3 bases separating them. In DNA form, the CDR3 reads TGTGCCAGCAGTGATATTCAGCCCCAGCATTTT. Its translation is CASSDIQPQHF.

The chain carries TRBV5-1 and TRBJ1-6; D gene ambiguous. V lost 6 bases and J 5 bases, leaving 15 bases between the germline ends. This CDR3 comprises 15 residues. Germline-derived CDR1 and CDR2 are SGHRS and YFSETQ. CDR3 DNA: TGCGCCAGCAAGGAGACACTACCCAATAATTCACCCCTCCACTTT. Amino acids: CASKETLPNNSPLHF.

This clone showed up just once. V is TRBV9 and J is TRBJ1-2; no definite D call. Trimming cost V 0 bases and J 4 bases, with 16 bases left between them. Germline-derived CDR1 and CDR2 are SGDLS and YYNGEE. The CDR3 consists of 16 residues. The CDR3 loop is CASSVGLPGAGYGYTF. DNA of the CDR3: TGTGCCAGCAGCGTAGGTCTCCCGGGCGCGGGCTATGGCTACACCTTC.

This sequence joins TRBV27 and TRBJ2-5; unclear D gene. The length of the CDR3 is 16 residues. Germline V CDR1 and CDR2: MNHEY, SMNVEV (reference sequence). V lost 5 bases and J lost 0, with 16 bases in between. The chain's CDR3 is CASSPWGTADQETQYF. In DNA, the CDR3 is TGTGCCAGCAGTCCCTGGGGAACAGCAGACCAAGAGACCCAGTACTTC.

As DNA, the CDR3 is TGTGCCAGCAGCCAAGTACTAGACGGGACCCAGTACTTC. Its protein product is CASSQVLDGTQYF. The gene calls are TRBV14 and TRBJ2-5; TRBD2 is a possible D gene (5 bases). This CDR3 contains 13 residues. V was clipped by 1 base and J by 7 bases, with 10 bases between them. Germline lookup yields CDR1 SGHDN and CDR2 FVKESK.

The gene calls are TRBV10-1 and TRBJ2-5; D is possibly TRBD1 (5 bases). The ends were cut back, 3 bases at V and 1 base at J, with 12 bases in the middle. CDR3 size: 15 residues. The germline V gene encodes CDR1 WNHNN and CDR2 SYGVQD (reference sequence). DNA of the CDR3: TGCGCCAGCAGTGACCCTGGACAACTCCAAGAGACCCAGTACTTC. Translating gives CASSDPGQLQETQYF.